This note documents a single T cell receptor beta chain sequence. Its antigen is not identified. Individually, TCR cDNA molecules were each labelled with a unique molecular identifier. Each CDR3 protein gets one entry after TCRdb re-called the 5' RACE reads with MiXCR. In the table there are 110,000 or so distinct CDR3 sequences, under 14% of which are singletons. Time point of the sample: blood at routine non-recurrence follow-up after resection. TCRs were sequenced from unsorted whole RNA of tumor, nontumor lung or PBMC. This entry is derived from a study of spatial heterogeneity in lung cancer. As for the study in general: Available follow-up PBMC samples, collected a median of around 23 months post-resection, were sequenced.

Overall study findings and caveats: Follow-up blood showed ubiquitous expanded tumor TCRs less than blood at resection did.

This sequence originates from a female donor with early-stage non-small cell lung cancer. Material: PBMCs, obtained at follow-up.

The CDR3: CASSMDRPNTEAFF. CDR3 DNA sequence: TGCGCCAGCAGCATGGACAGGCCGAACACTGAAGCTTTCTTT. J is TRBJ1-1 and V is TRBV5-1; TRBD1 matches 7 bases. Unmatched junction bases numbered 4, after V lost 4 bases and J lost 1 base. The CDR3 covers 14 residues. From germline, CDR1 is SGHRS and CDR2 YFSETQ.